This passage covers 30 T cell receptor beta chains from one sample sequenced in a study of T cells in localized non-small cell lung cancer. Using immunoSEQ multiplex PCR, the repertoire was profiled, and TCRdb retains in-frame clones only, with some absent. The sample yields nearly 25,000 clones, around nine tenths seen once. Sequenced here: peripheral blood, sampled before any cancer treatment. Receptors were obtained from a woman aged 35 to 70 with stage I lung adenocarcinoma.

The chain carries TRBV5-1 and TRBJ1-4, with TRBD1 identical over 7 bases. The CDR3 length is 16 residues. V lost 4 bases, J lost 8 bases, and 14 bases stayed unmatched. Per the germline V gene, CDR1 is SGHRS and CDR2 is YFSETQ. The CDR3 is CASSRGGVIGEEKLFF. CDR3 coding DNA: TGCGCCAGCAGCCGAGGGGGCGTTATCGGCGAAGAAAAACTGTTTTTT.

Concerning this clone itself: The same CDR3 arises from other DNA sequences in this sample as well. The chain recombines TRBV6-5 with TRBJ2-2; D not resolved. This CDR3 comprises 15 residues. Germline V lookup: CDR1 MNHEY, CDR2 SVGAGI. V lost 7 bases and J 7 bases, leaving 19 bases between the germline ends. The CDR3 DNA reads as TGTGCCAGCACCCCTAACACATGGCCCGACGGGGAGCTGTTTTTT. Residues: CASTPNTWPDGELFF.

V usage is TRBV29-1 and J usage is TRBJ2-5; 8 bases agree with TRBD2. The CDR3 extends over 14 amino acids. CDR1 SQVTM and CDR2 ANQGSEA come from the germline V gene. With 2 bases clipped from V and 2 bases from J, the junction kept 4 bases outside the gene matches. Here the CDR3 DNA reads TGCAGCGTTGAACCGGGAGGGATGCAAGAGACCCAGTACTTC. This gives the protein CSVEPGGMQETQYF.

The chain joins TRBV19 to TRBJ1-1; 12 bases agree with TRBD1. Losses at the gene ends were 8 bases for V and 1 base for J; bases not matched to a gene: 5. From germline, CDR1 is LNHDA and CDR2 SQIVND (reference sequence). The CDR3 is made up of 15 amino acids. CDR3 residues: CASFGTGGSNTEAFF. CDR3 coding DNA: TGTGCCAGTTTTGGGACAGGGGGCTCGAACACTGAAGCTTTCTTT.

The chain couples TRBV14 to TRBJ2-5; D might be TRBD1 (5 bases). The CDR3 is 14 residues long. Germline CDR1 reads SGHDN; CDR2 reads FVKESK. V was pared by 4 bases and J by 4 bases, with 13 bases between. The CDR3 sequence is CASSPGSVSETQYF. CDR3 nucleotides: TGTGCCAGCAGCCCAGGGTCGGTCTCAGAGACCCAGTACTTC.

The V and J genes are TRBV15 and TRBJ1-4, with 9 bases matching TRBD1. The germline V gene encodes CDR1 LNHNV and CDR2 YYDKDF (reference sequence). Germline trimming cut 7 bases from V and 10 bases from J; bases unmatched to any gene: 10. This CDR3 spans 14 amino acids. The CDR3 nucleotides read TGTGCCACCACCCCGGGACAGGGTAGAGGAAAACTGTTTTTT. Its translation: CATTPGQGRGKLFF.

The CDR3, as DNA: TGTGCCATCAGTGAGTCAGGGACAGATACGCAGTATTTT. Protein: CAISESGTDTQYF. The rearrangement uses TRBV10-3 and TRBJ2-3; D remains ambiguous. Germline lookup yields CDR1 ENHRY and CDR2 SYGVKD. This CDR3 spans 13 amino acids. Trimming took 0 bases from V and 3 from J, leaving 4 bases between them.

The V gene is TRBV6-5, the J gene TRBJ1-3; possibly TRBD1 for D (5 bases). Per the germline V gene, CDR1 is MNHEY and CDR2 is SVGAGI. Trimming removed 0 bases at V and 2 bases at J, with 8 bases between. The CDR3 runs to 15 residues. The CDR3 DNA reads TGTGCCAGCAGTTACTCTCCCAGGGCTGGAAACACCATATATTTT. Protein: CASSYSPRAGNTIYF.

CDR3 loop: CASSKKGRGSGEQYF. CDR3 nucleotide sequence: TGTGCCAGCAGCAAGAAGGGCAGGGGGTCGGGCGAGCAGTACTTC. V usage is TRBV21-1 and J usage is TRBJ2-7; the D call in the table, TRBD1, was not verified against the DNA. TRBV21-1 is designated a pseudogene. This CDR3 region has 15 residues.

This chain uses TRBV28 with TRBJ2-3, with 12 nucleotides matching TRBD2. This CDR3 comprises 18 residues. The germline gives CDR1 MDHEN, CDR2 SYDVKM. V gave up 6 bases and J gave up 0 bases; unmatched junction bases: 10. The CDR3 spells CASSLGLAGSFSTDTQYF. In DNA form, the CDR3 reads TGTGCCAGCAGCCTGGGACTAGCGGGTTCTTTTAGCACAGATACGCAGTATTTT. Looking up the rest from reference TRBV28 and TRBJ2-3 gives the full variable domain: DVKVTQSSRYLVKRTGEKVFLECVQDMDHENMFWYRQDPGLGLRLIYFSYDVKMKEKGDIPEGYSVSREKKERFSLILESASTNQTSMYLCASSLGLAGSFSTDTQYFGPGTRLTVL.

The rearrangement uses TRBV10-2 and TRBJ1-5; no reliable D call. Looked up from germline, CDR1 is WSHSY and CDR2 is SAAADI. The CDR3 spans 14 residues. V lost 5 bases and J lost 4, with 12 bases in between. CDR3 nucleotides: TGCGCCAGCAGTACCAGCGGGCTTAATCAGCCCCAGCATTTT. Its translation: CASSTSGLNQPQHF.

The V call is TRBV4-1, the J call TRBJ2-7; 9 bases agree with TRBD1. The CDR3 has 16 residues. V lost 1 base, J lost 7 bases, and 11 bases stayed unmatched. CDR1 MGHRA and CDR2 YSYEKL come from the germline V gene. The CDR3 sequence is CASSQGLGTGPGEQYF. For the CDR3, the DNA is TGCGCCAGCAGCCAAGGTCTCGGGACAGGGCCCGGAGAGCAGTACTTC.

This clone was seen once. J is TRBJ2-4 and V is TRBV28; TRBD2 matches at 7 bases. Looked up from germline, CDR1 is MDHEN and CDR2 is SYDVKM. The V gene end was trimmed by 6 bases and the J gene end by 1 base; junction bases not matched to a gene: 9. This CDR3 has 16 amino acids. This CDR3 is CASSLYSGGAKNIQYF. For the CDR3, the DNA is TGTGCCAGCAGCCTTTACTCCGGGGGGGCCAAAAACATTCAGTACTTC.

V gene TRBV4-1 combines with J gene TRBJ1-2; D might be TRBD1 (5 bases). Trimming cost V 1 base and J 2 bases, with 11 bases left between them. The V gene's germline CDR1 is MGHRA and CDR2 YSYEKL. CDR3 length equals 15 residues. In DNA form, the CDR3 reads TGCGCCAGCAGCCAAGTGGGGGAGGGCAACTATGGCTACACCTTC. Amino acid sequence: CASSQVGEGNYGYTF.

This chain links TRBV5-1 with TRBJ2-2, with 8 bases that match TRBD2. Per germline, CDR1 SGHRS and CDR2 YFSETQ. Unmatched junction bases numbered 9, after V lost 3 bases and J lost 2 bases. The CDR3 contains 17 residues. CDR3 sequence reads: CASSSIPAGANTGELFF. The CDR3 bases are TGCGCCAGCAGCTCCATTCCAGCGGGAGCCAACACCGGGGAGCTGTTTTTT.

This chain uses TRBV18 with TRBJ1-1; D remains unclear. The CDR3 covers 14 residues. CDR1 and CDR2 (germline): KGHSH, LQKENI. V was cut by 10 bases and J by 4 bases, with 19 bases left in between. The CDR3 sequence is CATERGGSGTEAFF. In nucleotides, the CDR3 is TGTGCCACGGAGCGTGGAGGGTCTGGCACTGAAGCTTTCTTT. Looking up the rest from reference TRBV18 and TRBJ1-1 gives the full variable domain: NAGVMQNPRHLVRRRGQEARLRCSPMKGHSHVYWYRQLPEEGLKFMVYLQKENIIDESGMPKERFSAEFPKEGPSILRIQQVVRGDSAAYFCATERGGSGTEAFFGQGTRLTVV.

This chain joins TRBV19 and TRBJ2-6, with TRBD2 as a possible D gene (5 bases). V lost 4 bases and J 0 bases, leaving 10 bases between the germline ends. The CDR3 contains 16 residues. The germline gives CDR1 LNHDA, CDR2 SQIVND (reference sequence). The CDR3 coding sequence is TGTGCCAGTAGTACGGGGTGGGGCTCTGGGGCCAACGTCCTGACTTTC. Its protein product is CASSTGWGSGANVLTF.

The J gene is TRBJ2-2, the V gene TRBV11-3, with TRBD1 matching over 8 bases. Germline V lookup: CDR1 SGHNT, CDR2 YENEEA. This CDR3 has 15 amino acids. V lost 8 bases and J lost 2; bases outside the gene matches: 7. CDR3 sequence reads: CASDRQGTNTGELFF. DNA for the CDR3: TGTGCCAGCGACAGACAGGGGACCAACACCGGGGAGCTGTTTTTT.

CDR3 nucleotide sequence: TGTGCCAGTAGGGCACAGGACCCGAACACTGAAGCTTTCTTT. Protein: CASRAQDPNTEAFF. The V call is TRBV19, the J call TRBJ1-1; possibly TRBD1 for D (5 bases). CDR1 is LNHDA, CDR2 SQIVND, per germline (reference sequence). The V and J ends lost 6 bases and 1 base respectively, with 12 bases between them. CDR3 length equals 14 residues.

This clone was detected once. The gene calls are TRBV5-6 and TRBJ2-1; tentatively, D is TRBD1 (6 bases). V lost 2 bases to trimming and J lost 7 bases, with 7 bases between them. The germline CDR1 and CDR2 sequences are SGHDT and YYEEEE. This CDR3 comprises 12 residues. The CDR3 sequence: CASSLGGNEQFF. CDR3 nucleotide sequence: TGTGCCAGCAGCTTAGGGGGAAATGAGCAGTTCTTC.

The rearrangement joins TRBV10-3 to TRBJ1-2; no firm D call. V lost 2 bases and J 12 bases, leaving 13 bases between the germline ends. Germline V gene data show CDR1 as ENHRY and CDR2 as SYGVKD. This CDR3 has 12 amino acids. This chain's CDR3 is CAISESPVPDTF. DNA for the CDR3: TGTGCCATCAGTGAGAGTCCCGTTCCCGACACCTTC.

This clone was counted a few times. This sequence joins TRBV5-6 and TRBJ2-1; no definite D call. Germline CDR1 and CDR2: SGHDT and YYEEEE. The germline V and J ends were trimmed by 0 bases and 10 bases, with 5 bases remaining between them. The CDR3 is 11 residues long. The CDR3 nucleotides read TGTGCCAGCAGCTTGGTCCTGGAGCAGTTCTTC. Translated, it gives CASSLVLEQFF.

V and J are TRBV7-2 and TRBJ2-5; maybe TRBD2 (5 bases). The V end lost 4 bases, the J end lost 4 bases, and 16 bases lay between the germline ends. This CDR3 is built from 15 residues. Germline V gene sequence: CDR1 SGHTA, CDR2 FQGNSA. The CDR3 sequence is CASSSRWRSGETQYF. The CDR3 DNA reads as TGTGCCAGCAGCTCCCGATGGAGGTCCGGAGAGACCCAGTACTTC.

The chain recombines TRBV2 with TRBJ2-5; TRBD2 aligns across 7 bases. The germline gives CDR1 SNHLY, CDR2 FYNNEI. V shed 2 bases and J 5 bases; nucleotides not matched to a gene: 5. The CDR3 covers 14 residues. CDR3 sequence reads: CASSEFTSAETQYF. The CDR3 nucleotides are TGTGCCAGCAGTGAATTCACTAGCGCGGAGACCCAGTACTTC. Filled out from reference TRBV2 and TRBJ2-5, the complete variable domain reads EPEVTQTPSHQVTQMGQEVILRCVPISNHLYFYWYRQILGQKVEFLVSFYNNEISEKSEIFDDQFSVERPDGSNFTLKIRSTKLEDSAMYFCASSEFTSAETQYFGPGTRLLVL.

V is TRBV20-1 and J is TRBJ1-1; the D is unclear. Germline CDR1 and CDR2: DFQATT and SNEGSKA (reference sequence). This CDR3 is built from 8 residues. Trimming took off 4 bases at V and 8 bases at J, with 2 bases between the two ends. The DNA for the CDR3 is TGCAGTGCTAAAGAAGCTTTCTTT. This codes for CSAKEAFF.

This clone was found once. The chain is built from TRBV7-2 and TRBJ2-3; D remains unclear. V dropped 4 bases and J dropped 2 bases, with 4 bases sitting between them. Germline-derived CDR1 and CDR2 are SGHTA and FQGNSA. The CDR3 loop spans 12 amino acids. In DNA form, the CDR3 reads TGTGCCAGCAGCTGGTCCACAGATACGCAGTATTTT. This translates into CASSWSTDTQYF.

The CDR3 sequence is CASSDSAGGYNEQFF. CDR3 coding DNA: TGTGCCAGCAGTGACTCAGCGGGAGGCTACAATGAGCAGTTCTTC. The chain uses TRBV6-4 and TRBJ2-1, with 9 bases fitting TRBD2. This CDR3 region has 15 residues. In germline, CDR1 is MRHNA, CDR2 SNTAGT. V lost 0 bases to trimming and J lost 3 bases; unmatched junction nucleotides: 0.

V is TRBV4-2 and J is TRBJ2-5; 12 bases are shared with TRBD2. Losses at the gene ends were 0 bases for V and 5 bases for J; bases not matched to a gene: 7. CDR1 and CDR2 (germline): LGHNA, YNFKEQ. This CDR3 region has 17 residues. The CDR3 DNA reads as TGTGCCAGCAGCCAAGAGGCTAGCGGGAGGGCCGGGGAGACCCAGTACTTC. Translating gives CASSQEASGRAGETQYF.

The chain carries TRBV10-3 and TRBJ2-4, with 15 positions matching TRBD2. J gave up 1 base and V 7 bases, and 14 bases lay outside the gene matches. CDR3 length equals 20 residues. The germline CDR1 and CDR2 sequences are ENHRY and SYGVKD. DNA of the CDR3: TGTGCCATCACTCGCCACTCCGGGACTAGCGGGAGGAAGGCCAAAAACATTCAGTACTTC. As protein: CAITRHSGTSGRKAKNIQYF.

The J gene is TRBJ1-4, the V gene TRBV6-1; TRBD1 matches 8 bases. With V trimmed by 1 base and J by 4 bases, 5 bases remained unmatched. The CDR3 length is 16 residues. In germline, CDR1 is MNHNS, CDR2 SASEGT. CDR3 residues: CASSEEGGTGNEKLFF. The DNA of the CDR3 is TGTGCCAGCAGTGAAGAGGGGGGGACAGGTAATGAAAAACTGTTTTTT.